The rows below give T cell receptor beta chains drawn from one sample of a study of graft-versus-host responses after intestinal transplantation. Libraries were prepared by immunoSEQ multiplex PCR; TCRdb keeps only in-frame clonotypes and omits some of them. The data contain approximately 9,700 clones, around 93% of them seen just once; the ten biggest clones take up about 3.9%. The sequenced sample was PBMCs, obtained roughly six weeks after intestinal transplantation. These receptors were obtained from a human patient who received an intestinal transplant, so some T cells may come from the graft donor. CDR3s leave out the opening cysteine and the closing phenylalanine or tryptophan.

V gene,J gene,CDR3 protein
TRBV9,TRBJ2-3,ASPAPGRSTDTQY
TRBV10-3,TRBJ2-2,ASYVGAPTGELF
TRBV6-6,TRBJ1-1,ASSSGQMNTEAF
TRBV19,TRBJ2-1,ASSIGIDRSSYNEQF
TRBV7-8,TRBJ1-4,ASSLGSGLEKLF
TRBV5-6,TRBJ1-5,ASSAGRNSNQPQH
TRBV7-9,TRBJ2-5,ASSPGQSLQETQY
TRBV2,TRBJ2-1,ASTLQGADHNEQF
TRBV19,TRBJ1-5,ASSLNGNQPQH
TRBV9,TRBJ2-3,ASSVGGTATDTQY
TRBV6-6,TRBJ1-1,ASEVPGGMNTEAF